This TCR beta chain was identified during a study of T cell responses to AZD1222 COVID-19 vaccine. Points from the study as a whole: White British ancestry dominated among donors, who included more females, and clonal diversity was possibly underestimated. In all cases, repertoires were sampled only after the peak T cell response. The study reported that nearly half of spike-specific TCRs target unmutated variant regions. Across the whole spike, CD4 TCRs peaked at regions 160-218 and 743-854.

Libraries were prepared by immunoSEQ multiplex PCR; TCRdb keeps only in-frame clonotypes and omits some of them. The sample lists about 170,000 clones, around nine tenths occurring once. CDR3 length: 13 amino acids. Germline assignment: CDR1 SGHDT and CDR2 YYEEEE. The V and J ends lost 0 bases and 5 bases respectively, with 8 bases between them. This clone was recorded only once. Its specificity is not known. The V call is TRBV5-6, the J call TRBJ2-5; D might be TRBD1 or TRBD2, each matching 5 bases. This material consisted of peripheral blood, taken on day 0 of AZD1222 vaccination. The clonotype originates from an adult in good health. CDR3 sequence reads: CASSLGGIETQYF. The CDR3 nucleotides read TGTGCCAGCAGCTTGGGGGGGATCGAGACCCAGTACTTC.